One sample yielded the 10 T cell receptor beta chains listed below, sequenced in a study of blood T cell repertoires in COVID-19. The protocol was immunoSEQ multiplex PCR, while the TCRdb copy is restricted to in-frame clones and leaves out a portion. This sample has approximately 130,000 clones; roughly four fifths occur once, and the top ten carry 9.5% to 15%. Sequencing input: peripheral blood. These receptors came from a human donor in a cohort sampled during active COVID-19.

This rearrangement joins TRBV2 to TRBJ2-2, with TRBD2 matching 7 bases. Germline loops: CDR1 SNHLY, CDR2 FYNNEI. V lost 7 bases to trimming and J lost 2 bases; unmatched junction nucleotides: 7. CDR3 length: 15 residues. CDR3 DNA sequence: TGTGCCAGCACAACGGGGGGAGGAAACACCGGGGAGCTGTTTTTT. Amino acid sequence: CASTTGGGNTGELFF. Variable domain in full (rest from reference TRBV2 and TRBJ2-2): EPEVTQTPSHQVTQMGQEVILRCVPISNHLYFYWYRQILGQKVEFLVSFYNNEISEKSEIFDDQFSVERPDGSNFTLKIRSTKLEDSAMYFCASTTGGGNTGELFFGEGSRLTVL.

The chain uses TRBV9 and TRBJ2-7; TRBD1 matches at 8 bases. With V trimmed by 0 bases and J by 4 bases, 9 bases remained unmatched. The CDR3 consists of 16 residues. Germline V lookup: CDR1 SGDLS, CDR2 YYNGEE. The CDR3 loop is CASSVGPGQGRYEQYF. The CDR3 region has the DNA TGTGCCAGCAGCGTAGGACCCGGACAGGGCCGTTACGAGCAGTACTTC.

The DNA for the CDR3 is TGTGCCAGCAGCGTAGGGGTTCAAGGGGGCGTTAAGAACTATGGCTACACCTTC. Translation gives CASSVGVQGGVKNYGYTF. J is TRBJ1-2 and V is TRBV9; 7 bases fit TRBD1. The CDR3 covers 18 residues. Per the germline V gene, CDR1 is SGDLS and CDR2 is YYNGEE. The V segment lost 0 bases and the J segment 2 bases; nucleotides outside the gene matches: 13.

This chain links TRBV5-6 with TRBJ2-7; tentatively, D is TRBD1 (6 bases). Trimming removed 3 bases from V and 5 bases from J, with 18 bases in between. CDR1 is SGHDT, CDR2 YYEEEE, per germline. The CDR3 runs 15 residues. CDR3 nucleotides: TGTGCCAGCAGCTACCTTAGGACAGTGGGAAACGAGCAGTACTTC. Its translation: CASSYLRTVGNEQYF.

The rearrangement uses TRBV20-1 and TRBJ1-1; TRBD1 aligns across 8 bases. CDR3 length equals 13 residues. Germline V gene sequence: CDR1 DFQATT, CDR2 SNEGSKA (reference sequence). The V gene end was trimmed by 3 bases and the J gene end by 1 base; junction bases not matched to a gene: 1. The CDR3 DNA sequence: TGCAGTGCTAGTGGACAGGGGAACACTGAAGCTTTCTTT. This encodes CSASGQGNTEAFF.

The chain links TRBV9 to TRBJ2-1, with 14 bases fitting TRBD2. The CDR3 consists of 21 residues. The germline V gene has CDR1 SGDLS and CDR2 YYNGEE. Trimming removed 4 bases from V and 2 bases from J; junction bases left unmatched: 17. CDR3: CASSNLRLAGGPGGTYNEQFF. CDR3 nucleotide sequence: TGTGCCAGCAGCAACCTTCGACTAGCGGGGGGGCCAGGTGGTACCTACAATGAGCAGTTCTTC.

The J gene is TRBJ1-2, the V gene TRBV30; D not certain. Germline V lookup: CDR1 GTSNPN, CDR2 SVGIG (reference sequence). The CDR3 is 14 residues long. V was shortened by 2 bases and J by 0 bases, with 10 bases between the two germline ends. As DNA, the CDR3 is TGTGCCTGGAGTTTTGGAGAGTCTAACTATGGCTACACCTTC. The encoded protein is CAWSFGESNYGYTF.

As DNA, the CDR3 is TGTGCCAGCAGTTTACTCTTCAGAGGACTCAATCAGCCCCAGCATTTT. Translation gives CASSLLFRGLNQPQHF. This chain links TRBV28 with TRBJ1-5, with D unclear. Trimming shortened V by 2 bases and J by 3 bases, and 14 bases separated the two germline ends. This CDR3 has 16 residues. The germline gives CDR1 MDHEN, CDR2 SYDVKM.

The J gene is TRBJ1-2, the V gene TRBV12-3 or TRBV12-4; 7 nucleotides align to TRBD1. Trimming at V came to 4 bases and at J to 6 bases, leaving 5 bases not matched to a gene. The CDR3 extends over 13 amino acids. This CDR3 is CASSSLRGNGYTF. Here the CDR3 DNA reads TGTGCCAGCAGTTCCCTCAGGGGGAATGGCTACACCTTC.

The gene calls are TRBV30 and TRBJ2-3, with 7 bases that match TRBD2. The germline gives CDR1 GTSNPN, CDR2 SVGIG (reference sequence). Trimming removed 5 bases from V and 0 bases from J; junction bases left unmatched: 5. The length of the CDR3 is 14 residues. CDR3 protein: CAWAPGLSTDTQYF. DNA for the CDR3: TGTGCCTGGGCCCCGGGACTAAGCACAGATACGCAGTATTTT.